This T cell receptor (beta chain) was obtained from a study of blood T cell repertoires in COVID-19. Study-level information: Samples representing acute and convalescent COVID-19 were sourced from the United States, Italy and Spain. T cells, B-cell-depleted T cells, or PBMCs provided the cDNA or gDNA that served as material.

In the original workflow: Estimation of nucleated cell counts relied on the amplification of reference gene primers. Here immunoSEQ multiplex PCR was the method, and the copy in TCRdb shows in-frame clones only, minus some. The V and J calls and the clone size are those of that table, but D and trimming were determined from the DNA. Among about 150,000 clones listed, approximately 83% were seen once. This CDR3 spans 15 amino acids. The V end was cut by 4 bases, the J end by 2 bases, with 15 bases between. Germline-derived CDR1 and CDR2 are SGHRS and YFSETQ. The origin of this receptor is a man in his sixties or seventies with acute or convalescent COVID-19. The chain combines TRBV5-1 with TRBJ2-5; D might be TRBD1 (5 bases). The sample consisted of peripheral blood. The CDR3 DNA reads as TGCGCCAGCAGCGTGACAGTTAGTAGTCAAGAGACCCAGTACTTC. Translating gives CASSVTVSSQETQYF.